This entry is about one T cell receptor (beta chain). Its matching antigen is unknown. The sample originates from a study of T cell repertoires in cytomegalovirus infection. Each CDR3 protein is one row after TCRdb ran MiXCR on the reads. This sample yields under 150,000 distinct CDR3 sequences, of which about 30% are seen a single time; 41% belongs to the top ten. The sample consisted of CD8+ T cells from cultured PBMCs, taken from culture after CMV antigen stimulation. The sequence was obtained from a human donor in good health (CMV status not recorded). Some clones in this sample may be carry-over from other donors' samples.

CDR3 nucleotide sequence: TGTGCCAGCTCACCTCCCACCAGCGGGGGTGATACGCAGTATTTT. Its translation is CASSPPTSGGDTQYF. V usage is TRBV18 and J usage is TRBJ2-3; TRBD2 agrees at 8 bases. V shed 3 bases, J shed 6 bases, and the junction held 8 bases outside the gene matches. Germline loops: CDR1 KGHSH, CDR2 LQKENI. The CDR3 contains 15 residues.